This T cell receptor beta chain derives from a study of blood T cell repertoires in COVID-19. For the study at large: Samples came from the United States, Italy and Spain, spanning acute and convalescent COVID-19. Nucleic acid was either cDNA or gDNA, and it came from T cells, B-cell-depleted T cells, or PBMCs.

CDR1 is GTSNPN and CDR2 is SVGIG in the germline V gene (reference sequence). The CDR3 spans 11 residues. Trimming removed 4 bases at V and 7 bases at J, with 10 bases between. Per the authors' pipeline: Nucleated cell counts were estimated from reference gene primer amplification. The protocol was immunoSEQ multiplex PCR, while the TCRdb copy is restricted to in-frame clones and leaves out a portion. V and J calls and clone size follow that table, whereas D and trimming were derived from the DNA. The top ten hold about 4.5% of the sample, which has 250,000 or so clones, 85% to 90% seen once. Input material: peripheral blood. V gene TRBV30 combines with J gene TRBJ1-2; unclear D gene. The sequence derives from a woman between 35 and 50 years old who had recovered from COVID-19. The DNA for the CDR3 is TGTGCCTGGATTTATAGGAGTGGCTACACCTTC. Translation: CAWIYRSGYTF. Full variable domain (outside the CDR3, taken from reference TRBV30 and TRBJ1-2): SQTIHQWPATLVQPVGSPLSLECTVEGTSNPNLYWYRQAAGRGLQLLFYSVGIGQISSEVPQNLSASRPQDRQFILSSKKLLLSDSGFYLCAWIYRSGYTFGSGTRLTVV.